This is a list of T cell receptor beta chains from one sample in a study of regulatory T cells in long-lasting Graves disease. TCRdb called the multiplex PCR reads again in MiXCR, with one record for every CDR3 protein. The top ten hold 20% to 25% of the sample, which has a few hundred thousand distinct CDR3 sequences, 15% to 20% seen once. The data were also submitted as part of a second study, on T cells in Graves' hyperthyroidism and ophthalmopathy.

The sequenced sample was peripheral blood mononuclear cells (PBMCs), obtained at new diagnosis, from a patient treated with antithyroid drugs. The receptors were gathered from a woman in her late teens or twenties with Graves disease. CDR3s include the opening cysteine and the closing phenylalanine or tryptophan. The order of the fields is J gene, V gene, clone size, D gene, CDR3 protein, CDR3 DNA. D genes are given only for firm matches. For some rows the clone size is stated as once, few or many, or as a class when expanded; others skip it.

j_gene: TRBJ2-5
v_gene: TRBV12-3/TRBV12-4
abundance: many
d_gene: .
CDR3aa: CASSFWTREETQYF
CDR3nt: TGTGCCAGCAGTTTTTGGACCAGAGAAGAGACCCAGTACTTC

j_gene: TRBJ2-3
v_gene: TRBV7-2
abundance: many
d_gene: .
CDR3aa: CVSSPDFTDTQYF
CDR3nt: TGTGTCAGCAGCCCGGACTTCACAGATACGCAGTATTTT

j_gene: TRBJ2-3
v_gene: TRBV6-1
abundance: many
d_gene: .
CDR3aa: CASSLSTISTDTQYF
CDR3nt: TGTGCCAGCAGCCTATCGACTATTTCCACAGATACGCAGTATTTT

j_gene: TRBJ2-1
v_gene: TRBV27
abundance: .
d_gene: .
CDR3aa: CASSLLGQGGDEQFF
CDR3nt: TGTGCCAGCAGTTTATTAGGGCAGGGCGGCGATGAGCAGTTCTTC

j_gene: TRBJ1-2
v_gene: TRBV10-3
abundance: few
d_gene: TRBD1
CDR3aa: CAISEEGAGGYTF
CDR3nt: TGTGCCATCAGTGAGGAGGGGGCGGGCGGCTACACCTTC

j_gene: TRBJ1-3
v_gene: TRBV12-3/TRBV12-4
abundance: .
d_gene: .
CDR3aa: CASSFLSGGNTIYF
CDR3nt: TGTGCCAGCAGTTTTCTGAGTGGAGGAAACACCATATATTTT

j_gene: TRBJ1-2
v_gene: TRBV6-1
abundance: many
d_gene: TRBD1
CDR3aa: CASSASPRGINYGYTF
CDR3nt: TGTGCCAGCAGTGCCAGCCCCAGGGGGATCAACTATGGCTACACCTTC

j_gene: TRBJ2-3
v_gene: TRBV20-1
abundance: .
d_gene: .
CDR3aa: CSATTDSRRDTQYF
CDR3nt: TGCAGTGCCACGACCGACTCTCGACGAGATACGCAGTATTTT

j_gene: TRBJ2-7
v_gene: TRBV28
abundance: many
d_gene: TRBD1
CDR3aa: CASSPKKRGLAYEQYF
CDR3nt: TGTGCCAGCAGTCCTAAAAAAAGGGGGCTAGCCTACGAGCAGTACTTC

j_gene: TRBJ2-2
v_gene: TRBV6-5
abundance: few
d_gene: TRBD2
CDR3aa: CASSYLGGRTGELFF
CDR3nt: TGTGCCAGCAGTTACTTGGGCGGGAGAACCGGGGAGCTGTTTTTT

j_gene: TRBJ2-7
v_gene: TRBV12-3/TRBV12-4
abundance: many
d_gene: TRBD1
CDR3aa: CASTPQTGGYEQYF
CDR3nt: TGTGCCAGCACCCCACAGACAGGGGGCTACGAGCAGTACTTC

j_gene: TRBJ2-3
v_gene: TRBV28
abundance: many
d_gene: .
CDR3aa: CASSPPRGYGGTDTQYF
CDR3nt: TGTGCCAGCAGTCCCCCCCGAGGGTATGGGGGCACAGATACGCAGTATTTT

j_gene: TRBJ2-5
v_gene: TRBV5-1
abundance: few
d_gene: TRBD2
CDR3aa: CASSEGTSNFLETQYF
CDR3nt: TGCGCCAGCAGCGAAGGGACTAGCAACTTTTTGGAGACCCAGTACTTC

j_gene: TRBJ1-1
v_gene: TRBV7-9
abundance: few
d_gene: .
CDR3aa: CASSTSSTEAFF
CDR3nt: TGTGCCAGCAGCACTTCGTCCACTGAAGCTTTCTTT

j_gene: TRBJ2-1
v_gene: TRBV7-6
abundance: many
d_gene: TRBD2
CDR3aa: CASSTPGIAGGYNEQFF
CDR3nt: TGTGCCAGCAGCACTCCGGGCATAGCGGGGGGGTACAATGAGCAGTTCTTC

j_gene: TRBJ2-1
v_gene: TRBV28
abundance: many
d_gene: .
CDR3aa: CASIRGRAGLSYNEQFF
CDR3nt: TGTGCCAGCATTCGCGGAAGAGCGGGCCTCTCCTACAATGAGCAGTTCTTC

j_gene: TRBJ2-7
v_gene: TRBV28
abundance: .
d_gene: .
CDR3aa: CASSLWARQGSVYEQYF
CDR3nt: TGTGCCAGCAGTTTATGGGCCCGGCAGGGTAGCGTCTACGAGCAGTACTTC

j_gene: TRBJ1-1
v_gene: TRBV28
abundance: many
d_gene: TRBD1
CDR3aa: CASRTTSGQAYIEAFF
CDR3nt: TGTGCCAGCAGGACCACGTCGGGACAGGCGTACATTGAAGCTTTCTTT

j_gene: TRBJ2-3
v_gene: TRBV14
abundance: many
d_gene: .
CDR3aa: CASSQLGSNTDTQYF
CDR3nt: TGTGCCAGCAGCCAACTTGGCAGCAACACAGATACGCAGTATTTT

j_gene: TRBJ1-5
v_gene: TRBV2
abundance: many
d_gene: .
CDR3aa: CASSEWDSGTQHF
CDR3nt: TGTGCCAGCAGTGAATGGGACTCCGGGACCCAGCATTTT

j_gene: TRBJ1-1
v_gene: TRBV27
abundance: .
d_gene: .
CDR3aa: CASSKPGYTEAFF
CDR3nt: TGTGCCAGCAGCAAACCCGGGTACACTGAAGCTTTCTTT

j_gene: TRBJ2-3
v_gene: TRBV29-1
abundance: many
d_gene: .
CDR3aa: CSVEGTDTQYF
CDR3nt: TGCAGCGTTGAAGGCACAGATACGCAGTATTTT

j_gene: TRBJ1-1
v_gene: TRBV11-2
abundance: many
d_gene: .
CDR3aa: CASSFEYMNTEAFF
CDR3nt: TGTGCCAGCAGCTTCGAGTACATGAACACTGAAGCTTTCTTT

j_gene: TRBJ2-5
v_gene: TRBV6-4
abundance: .
d_gene: TRBD1
CDR3aa: CASSDSTRDRGTSPRGTQYF
CDR3nt: TGTGCCAGCAGTGACTCTACCCGGGACAGGGGGACTAGTCCGCGGGGGACCCAGTACTTC

j_gene: TRBJ1-3
v_gene: TRBV6-1
abundance: few
d_gene: .
CDR3aa: CASSDPGIAGNTIYF
CDR3nt: TGTGCCAGCAGTGACCCGGGCATAGCGGGAAACACCATATATTTT

j_gene: TRBJ1-1
v_gene: TRBV28
abundance: .
d_gene: .
CDR3aa: CASSGGTTAEAFF
CDR3nt: TGTGCCAGCAGTGGAGGAACTACCGCTGAAGCTTTCTTT

j_gene: TRBJ2-1
v_gene: TRBV9
abundance: many
d_gene: .
CDR3aa: CASSVGGIRITNEQFF
CDR3nt: TGTGCCAGCAGCGTAGGAGGGATCCGCATCACCAATGAGCAGTTCTTC

j_gene: TRBJ1-5
v_gene: TRBV4-1
abundance: few
d_gene: TRBD1
CDR3aa: CASSQDPTGTGLNQPQHF
CDR3nt: TGCGCCAGCAGCCAAGATCCTACCGGGACAGGGTTGAATCAGCCCCAGCATTTT

j_gene: TRBJ2-3
v_gene: TRBV28
abundance: many
d_gene: TRBD2
CDR3aa: CASSSSGEGTDTQYF
CDR3nt: TGTGCCAGCAGTTCTAGCGGGGAAGGCACAGATACGCAGTATTTT

j_gene: TRBJ2-3
v_gene: TRBV7-3
abundance: few
d_gene: TRBD2
CDR3aa: CASSRGTSGTTDTQYF
CDR3nt: TGTGCCAGCAGCCGAGGGACTAGCGGGACCACAGATACGCAGTATTTT

j_gene: TRBJ2-4
v_gene: TRBV2
abundance: many
d_gene: .
CDR3aa: CASGAGPKNIQYF
CDR3nt: TGTGCCAGCGGCGCGGGTCCCAAAAACATTCAGTACTTC

j_gene: TRBJ1-2
v_gene: TRBV4-1
abundance: few
d_gene: .
CDR3aa: CASSHITRGFRAGYTF
CDR3nt: TGCGCCAGCAGCCACATTACGAGGGGCTTCAGGGCTGGCTACACCTTC

j_gene: TRBJ1-5
v_gene: TRBV28
abundance: .
d_gene: .
CDR3aa: CASSLQGLNQPQHF
CDR3nt: TGTGCCAGCAGTTTACAGGGATTAAACCAGCCCCAGCATTTT

j_gene: TRBJ1-2
v_gene: TRBV4-1
abundance: .
d_gene: .
CDR3aa: CASSQDRGPNGYTF
CDR3nt: TGCGCCAGCAGCCAAGACAGGGGCCCCAATGGCTACACCTTC

j_gene: TRBJ1-1
v_gene: TRBV19
abundance: .
d_gene: .
CDR3aa: CASSIDLRAAGTEAFF
CDR3nt: TGTGCCAGTAGTATAGATTTGAGGGCAGCCGGCACTGAAGCTTTCTTT

j_gene: TRBJ2-7
v_gene: TRBV5-4
abundance: many
d_gene: .
CDR3aa: CASSQEKRTYEQYF
CDR3nt: TGTGCCAGCAGCCAAGAAAAGCGAACGTACGAGCAGTACTTC

j_gene: TRBJ1-1
v_gene: TRBV18
abundance: many
d_gene: TRBD1
CDR3aa: CASSPPGQGRSTEAFF
CDR3nt: TGTGCCAGCTCACCGCCGGGACAGGGGCGAAGTACTGAAGCTTTCTTT

j_gene: TRBJ1-2
v_gene: TRBV7-2
abundance: many
d_gene: .
CDR3aa: CASSLPRLYGYTF
CDR3nt: TGTGCCAGCAGCCTCCCGAGGCTCTATGGCTACACCTTC

j_gene: TRBJ2-3
v_gene: TRBV6-2/TRBV6-3
abundance: many
d_gene: .
CDR3aa: CASSRGQGGTDTQYF
CDR3nt: TGTGCCAGCAGCCGCGGACAGGGAGGGACAGATACGCAGTATTTT

j_gene: TRBJ1-5
v_gene: TRBV19
abundance: few
d_gene: TRBD1
CDR3aa: CASNDRGYQPQHF
CDR3nt: TGTGCCAGTAACGACAGGGGTTACCAGCCCCAGCATTTT

j_gene: TRBJ1-5
v_gene: TRBV28
abundance: many
d_gene: TRBD1
CDR3aa: CASSYAPGGGQPQHF
CDR3nt: TGTGCCAGCAGTTACGCCCCAGGGGGAGGACAGCCCCAGCATTTT

j_gene: TRBJ2-3
v_gene: TRBV4-1
abundance: few
d_gene: .
CDR3aa: CASSQEGLVGTDTQYF
CDR3nt: TGCGCCAGCAGCCAAGAGGGCCTAGTAGGTACAGATACGCAGTATTTT

j_gene: TRBJ2-7
v_gene: TRBV3-1
abundance: many
d_gene: .
CDR3aa: CASSHFPSYEQYF
CDR3nt: TGTGCCAGCAGCCACTTTCCCTCCTACGAGCAGTACTTC

j_gene: TRBJ2-1
v_gene: TRBV6-5
abundance: many
d_gene: .
CDR3aa: CASSYSNRLSYNEQFF
CDR3nt: TGTGCCAGCAGTTACTCGAACAGGCTGTCCTACAATGAGCAGTTCTTC

j_gene: TRBJ2-1
v_gene: TRBV20-1
abundance: few
d_gene: TRBD2
CDR3aa: CSARGSGASGINEQFF
CDR3nt: TGCAGTGCTAGAGGCTCCGGGGCTAGCGGGATTAATGAGCAGTTCTTC

j_gene: TRBJ2-1
v_gene: TRBV20-1
abundance: many
d_gene: TRBD1
CDR3aa: CSAGDSSKINNEQFF
CDR3nt: TGCAGTGCTGGGGACAGCTCCAAAATTAACAATGAGCAGTTCTTC

j_gene: TRBJ2-7
v_gene: TRBV20-1
abundance: many
d_gene: TRBD1
CDR3aa: CSARAGQVYEQYF
CDR3nt: TGCAGTGCTAGAGCCGGACAGGTCTACGAGCAGTACTTC

j_gene: TRBJ1-1
v_gene: TRBV3-1
abundance: .
d_gene: TRBD1
CDR3aa: CASSPLTGATEAFF
CDR3nt: TGTGCCAGCAGCCCTTTAACAGGGGCCACTGAAGCTTTCTTT

j_gene: TRBJ1-1
v_gene: TRBV28
abundance: .
d_gene: TRBD1
CDR3aa: CASAGTGLNTEAFF
CDR3nt: TGTGCCAGCGCCGGGACAGGGCTGAACACTGAAGCTTTCTTT

j_gene: TRBJ1-5
v_gene: TRBV6-1
abundance: many
d_gene: TRBD1
CDR3aa: CASSEMGTGGNQPQHF
CDR3nt: TGTGCCAGCAGTGAAATGGGGACAGGGGGCAATCAGCCCCAGCATTTT

j_gene: TRBJ2-4
v_gene: TRBV2
abundance: many
d_gene: TRBD2
CDR3aa: CASSITSGGTQNIQYF
CDR3nt: TGTGCCAGCAGCATTACTAGCGGGGGGACCCAAAACATTCAGTACTTC

j_gene: TRBJ2-3
v_gene: TRBV20-1
abundance: few
d_gene: .
CDR3aa: CSARQPGRDTQYF
CDR3nt: TGCAGTGCTAGACAACCGGGCCGAGATACGCAGTATTTT

j_gene: TRBJ2-7
v_gene: TRBV30
abundance: many
d_gene: .
CDR3aa: CAWSGLSYEQYF
CDR3nt: TGTGCCTGGAGTGGCCTGTCCTACGAGCAGTACTTC